Presented here are 11 T cell receptor beta chains from one specimen sequenced in a study of patients and donors after allogeneic stem cell transplantation. TCRdb fed the RT-PCR reads into MiXCR, producing one record per CDR3 protein. The table lists about 4,200 distinct CDR3 sequences, about 16% of them singletons. What was sequenced was blood, either unsorted or a sorted T cell fraction (not recorded which). Source of these receptors: a human donor who was either an allogeneic HSCT recipient or a stem cell or donor lymphocyte infusion donor (not recorded which). It is not recorded whose cells these are; they may come from a transplant donor.

This chain connects TRBV5-1 to TRBJ2-7; D is ambiguous. The germline CDR1 and CDR2 sequences are SGHRS and YFSETQ. Trimming cost V 0 bases and J 3 bases, with 10 bases left between them. The CDR3 consists of 14 residues. The chain's CDR3 is CASSLAPRLYEQYF. The CDR3 DNA reads TGCGCCAGCAGCTTGGCTCCCAGGCTCTACGAGCAGTACTTC.

In its sample, this clonotype ranks as medium-sized (0.01 to 0.1%). The genes are TRBV5-5 and TRBJ1-1; D call uncertain. Germline V lookup: CDR1 SGHKS, CDR2 YYEKEE (reference sequence). V was clipped by 0 bases and J by 1 base, with 4 bases between them. This CDR3 comprises 13 residues. In nucleotides, the CDR3 is TGTGCCAGCAGCTTGGGTGGGAACACTGAAGCTTTCTTT. It specifies CASSLGGNTEAFF.

Only a few counts were recorded for this clonotype. J is TRBJ1-5 and V is TRBV4-1; TRBD1 might be the D (5 bases). The CDR3 consists of 17 residues. Trimming cost V 0 bases and J 3 bases, with 15 bases left between them. Germline CDR1 and CDR2: MGHRA and YSYEKL. CDR3 DNA: TGCGCCAGCAGCCAAGATCGCAGGGAAGTGGCCAATCAGCCCCAGCATTTT. This codes for CASSQDRREVANQPQHF.

This clonotype turned up a few times. V gene TRBV7-9 combines with J gene TRBJ1-1; D remains ambiguous. In germline, CDR1 is SEHNR, CDR2 FQNEAQ (reference sequence). The germline V and J ends were trimmed by 0 bases and 1 base, with 12 bases remaining between them. The CDR3 contains 16 residues. The CDR3 spells CASSLAHRGRNTEAFF. CDR3 coding DNA: TGTGCCAGCAGCTTAGCGCACCGGGGTAGGAACACTGAAGCTTTCTTT.

In its sample, this clonotype was seen many times. The chain uses TRBV10-1 and TRBJ2-5; no definite D call. This CDR3 is built from 13 residues. The germline gives CDR1 WNHNN, CDR2 SYGVQD (reference sequence). Trimming removed 3 bases at V and 1 base at J, with 6 bases between. CDR3 sequence: CASSDGVQETQYF. The CDR3 nucleotides read TGCGCCAGCAGTGATGGGGTCCAAGAGACCCAGTACTTC.

The chain couples TRBV5-1 to TRBJ2-5, with D possibly matching TRBD2 (6 bases). CDR3 length equals 16 residues. Germline CDR1 reads SGHRS; CDR2 reads YFSETQ. Trimming pared 2 bases from V and 1 base from J, leaving 15 bases between. In DNA form, the CDR3 reads TGCGCCAGCAGCTTTGCCCCGGGAGTAGGCCAAGAGACCCAGTACTTC. Amino acids: CASSFAPGVGQETQYF.

This clonotype came up many times. This sequence joins TRBV28 and TRBJ1-2, with 12 bases lining up with TRBD1. The CDR3 is 15 residues long. V lost 7 bases and J lost 4; bases outside the gene matches: 7. Germline CDR1 reads MDHEN; CDR2 reads SYDVKM. Here the CDR3 DNA reads TGTGCCAGCACCTGGGACAGGGGGCGGTTCTATGGCTACACCTTC. This codes for CASTWDRGRFYGYTF.

This clonotype has a count of ten or more. In nucleotides, the CDR3 is TGTGCCAGCAGCCTAGGACAGGCTAATGAAAAACTGTTTTTT. Protein: CASSLGQANEKLFF. The V call is TRBV3-1, the J call TRBJ1-4, with TRBD1 matching 7 bases. The CDR3 has 14 residues. Per the germline V gene, CDR1 is LGHDT and CDR2 is YNNKEL (reference sequence). The ends lost 4 bases at V and 3 bases at J; junction bases unmatched: 2.

This clonotype was picked up many times. The genes are TRBV29-1 and TRBJ1-4; D is unclear. CDR1 is SQVTM, CDR2 ANQGSEA, per germline. The ends were cut back, 4 bases at V and 8 bases at J, with 11 bases in the middle. CDR3 length equals 12 residues. CDR3 sequence (DNA): TGCAGCGTTGGGCCAGGCGGCGAAAAACTGTTTTTT. Amino acid sequence: CSVGPGGEKLFF. Complete variable domain (other parts from reference TRBV29-1 and TRBJ1-4): SAVISQKPSRDICQRGTSLTIQCQVDSQVTMMFWYRQQPGQSLTLIATANQGSEATYESGFVIDKFPISRPNLTFSTLTVSNMSPEDSSIYLCSVGPGGEKLFFGSGTQLSVL.

This clonotype was recorded many times. The chain carries TRBV6-1 and TRBJ1-4, with a weak D call TRBD1 (5 bases). Germline V gives CDR1 MNHNS, CDR2 SASEGT. The CDR3 consists of 15 residues. V gave up 6 bases and J gave up 2 bases, with 13 bases separating them. Written as DNA, the CDR3 is TGTGCCAGCAGGCCCGGGGGTAGGACTAATGAAAAACTGTTTTTT. This sequence encodes CASRPGGRTNEKLFF.

This clonotype was observed a handful of times. The rearrangement uses TRBV29-1 and TRBJ1-1, with 7 positions matching TRBD1. V lost 3 bases, J lost 4 bases, and 5 bases stayed unmatched. Germline CDR1 SQVTM, CDR2 ANQGSEA. CDR3 size: 13 residues. CDR3 in amino acids: CSVDKGAGTEAFF. The DNA for the CDR3 is TGCAGCGTTGACAAGGGGGCTGGCACTGAAGCTTTCTTT.